This T cell receptor beta chain was recovered during a study of post-analysis software for immune sequencing data (dated by TCRdb to 2015 to 2017). Broadly, across the study: The recorded disease courses included relapsing-remitting, secondary progressive and progressive-relapsing multiple sclerosis, and some patients had no subtype annotation. A subset of samples was prepared in parallel using single-end sample barcoding, then pooled and co-amplified after Illumina adapter ligation. The patient repertoires were compared against about a dozen previously published healthy control repertoires obtained from donors aged roughly 6 to 28 years. The research as a whole found: The multiple sclerosis patient group was slightly younger than the control group. Patients showed significantly higher frequencies than controls for about 5 TRBV segments, among them TRBV5-6, TRBV5-1 and TRBV20-1. Multiple sclerosis patients had significantly lower normalized Chao1 diversity than controls, a result that suggests substantial peripheral T-cell clonal expansion. Direct clustering with F measure showed strong co-clustering of samples prepared in the same batch, prompting a batch-effect correction.

To demonstrate the VDJtools post-analysis software, the study profiled TCR beta repertoires from the peripheral blood of around 13 young patients with multiple sclerosis. The multiple sclerosis patients were children and adolescents between about 6 and 16 years of age. V trim: 3 bases; J trim: 11 bases; unmatched bases: 3. Reading the germline V gene (reference sequence) gives CDR1 DFQATT and CDR2 SNEGSKA. The CDR3 goes from the cysteine to the phenylalanine over 10 residues. The DNA shown is the 30-base CDR3, in frame from base 1. In regard to this clonotype: Its specific antigen is unknown. Within one base of it there is no much larger clone, and no base qualities were kept.

Library preparation employed PCR. The sequencer was an Illumina HiSeq 2500. Unique molecular identifiers were incorporated into TCR beta cDNA libraries to reduce PCR and sequencing biases. Every 1 to 10 million input T cells yielded about 500,000 cDNA molecules, meaning each molecule approximated one T cell. The same protocol used for the earlier healthy control dataset was applied to prepare and sequence the patient libraries. Within a given batch, samples were prepared together, multiplexed and sequenced on the same HiSeq lane. Regarding the original processing steps: MIGEC was used to process the raw barcoded reads, and molecular identifier groups with only a single read were discarded before consensus assembly and CDR3 extraction. VDJtools was used for post-analysis of the clonotype tables, and diversity was normalized by down-sampling every dataset to the size of the smallest sample. In repertoire overlap clustering, CDR3 amino acid sequences, but not nucleotide sequences, were matched to correct batch-related cross-sample contamination. TCRdb reran the public reads through fastp at Q25 and MiXCR, keeping productive beta chains. Rows are unified per CDR3 protein, each entry keeping the most common DNA and genes. The V and J calls and clone size come from TCRdb's table, not from the authors' own analysis. Here the sample has approximately 250,000 distinct CDR3 sequences; about 40% occur a single time. The ten largest clones capture more than 4% of the sample.

The chain employs TRBV20-1 and TRBJ2-5; 7 central nucleotides agree with TRBD2. The source of this sequence is a girl under 18 with multiple sclerosis. Sequenced material: blood. The DNA sequence reads TGCAGTGCTAGGACGGGGGGTCAGTACTTC. Translated, this gives CSARTGGQYF.